A selection of T cell receptor beta chains follows, all from one sample in a study of molecular identifiers for immune sequencing clone quantification. TCRdb redid the calling of the PCR reads with MiXCR, one entry per CDR3 protein. The sample shows over 550,000 distinct CDR3 sequences, roughly 27% of them seen only once. The source material was naive CD8+ T cells from blood, with Jurkat cell RNA spiked in. These receptors were collected from a human donor in good health. Some libraries in this study had Jurkat cell RNA spiked in. Each CDR3 is given without its conserved first and last residue.

j_call v_call cdr3_length cdr3_aa
TRBJ2-1 TRBV20-1 13 SARGSVGLYNEQF
TRBJ1-5 TRBV27 12 ASSLLGVGQPQH
TRBJ1-2 TRBV10-2 14 ASSESSAKFNYGYT
TRBJ2-7 TRBV19 13 ASNATGTVPYEQY
TRBJ2-3 TRBV3-1 12 ASSQDIAPDTQY
TRBJ2-7 TRBV12-3/TRBV12-4 12 ASSFVRDVTEQY
TRBJ2-4 TRBV7-2 14 ASSTHTVLAKNIQY
TRBJ2-3 TRBV2 15 ASSDSLAEASTDTQY
TRBJ2-7 TRBV9 12 AGSVEGDSYEQY
TRBJ2-7 TRBV6-2/TRBV6-3 15 ASSYESDRGTTYEQY
TRBJ2-5 TRBV28 13 ASSLDSGVGETQY
TRBJ2-1 TRBV28 11 ASGQGGYNEQF
TRBJ1-1 TRBV25-1 11 ASVTVGDTEAF
TRBJ2-7 TRBV10-3 14 AISDPGQGVLYEQY
TRBJ2-4 TRBV5-6 12 ASSLPSRTDIQY
TRBJ2-1 TRBV2 15 ASSDGRAGSSYNEQF
TRBJ2-7 TRBV5-4 12 ASSLAYGSYEQY
TRBJ2-7 TRBV30 12 AWSTASPYYGQY
TRBJ1-6 TRBV4-3 12 ASSQDMSNSPLH
TRBJ1-5 TRBV6-5 13 ASSPTMASNQPQH
TRBJ2-1 TRBV30 8 ACGQNEQF
TRBJ1-5 TRBV6-5 11 ASRAGPTAPQH
TRBJ1-1 TRBV4-1 12 ASSQNRQHYEAF
TRBJ2-5 TRBV9 14 ASSGAGTGLQETQY
TRBJ2-1 TRBV29-1 13 SVELAGDAYNEQF
TRBJ2-7 TRBV4-3 13 ASSQEKQGAYEQY
TRBJ1-3 TRBV7-9 14 ASSSTVTTSGNTIY
TRBJ1-1 TRBV6-2/TRBV6-3 10 ASSYSNIEAF
TRBJ1-1 TRBV19 10 ALRGPGPEAF
TRBJ2-5 TRBV14 15 ASSQELPGLAAGTQY
TRBJ1-5 TRBV7-2 13 ASSLGVSGDQPQH
TRBJ1-1 TRBV10-3 15 AISESFLQATNTEAF
TRBJ2-1 TRBV20-1 15 SARDLWTSGMYGEQF
TRBJ2-2 TRBV12-3/TRBV12-4 15 ASSLLAETEPTGELF
TRBJ1-5 TRBV10-1 11 ASSGTFFGPQH
TRBJ1-1 TRBV19 15 ASSTPDRLSMNTEAF
TRBJ2-3 TRBV6-1 14 ASSVYDRQSTDTQY
TRBJ2-1 TRBV29-1 11 SVRLAGNNEQF
TRBJ2-5 TRBV9 12 ASSAEGIGETQY
TRBJ2-7 TRBV4-3 13 ASSLGRGSAYEQY
TRBJ2-5 TRBV19 12 ASSIARGPGTQY
TRBJ1-1 TRBV19 12 ASSIGIQGPEAF
TRBJ2-5 TRBV2 12 ARELAGLQETQY
TRBJ1-1 TRBV3-1 16 ASSQDARQGAWNTEAF
TRBJ2-7 TRBV6-2/TRBV6-3 14 ASSYPGQGVSYEQY
TRBJ2-7 TRBV27 12 ARRPGLAGGAQY
TRBJ1-1 TRBV6-5 11 ASGVTVNTEAF
TRBJ2-1 TRBV15 12 ATSSQGPNNEQF
TRBJ2-1 TRBV3-1 17 ASSQDPGTSLSSYNEQF
TRBJ2-4 TRBV7-9 9 ASSRTDKLS
TRBJ2-7 TRBV6-2/TRBV6-3 10 ASKKGGREQY
TRBJ2-3 TRBV13 15 ASSLGPMSGVGNTQY
TRBJ2-2 TRBV7-2 10 ASSSGTGELF
TRBJ2-2 TRBV7-6 15 ASSLVRGQGNTGELF
TRBJ2-7 TRBV9 13 ASSSREGMRNEQY